This T cell receptor (beta chain) was obtained from a study of low-dose radiotherapy and immunotherapy resistance in tumors. Across the study: Fractions of 1 Gy went to Cohort 2 every two weeks, for 13 Gy over 26 weeks.

Administered to the donors were nivolumab, ipilimumab, aspirin, low-dose cyclophosphamide and low-dose radiotherapy. Both TCRalpha and TCRbeta chains were reverse transcribed with V-gene-specific primers. The PCR that amplified TCRs ran for approximately 20 cycles, relying on a constant-region primer and a V-primer adapter. The mRNA which had been isolated was amplified by in vitro transcription. TCRdb ran MiXCR on the reads and lists one entry per CDR3 protein. The data hold some 10,000 distinct CDR3 sequences, with about 41% observed a single time. This CDR3 spans 14 amino acids. CDR1 SGHVS and CDR2 FNYEAQ come from the germline V gene. V shed 4 bases and J 0 bases; nucleotides not matched to a gene: 3.

This receptor was identified in a human donor with advanced metastatic prostate, ovarian, gallbladder or colorectal cancer (not recorded which). This table probably holds off-target reads from a library built for another chain. The gene calls are TRBV7-6 and TRBJ2-7; TRBD1 matches 7 bases. CDR3 coding DNA: TGTGCCAGCAGCTCGACAGGGCTCTCCTACGAGCAGTACTTC. Translation: CASSSTGLSYEQYF.